This entry describes one TCR beta chain. Antigen: not known. Regarding time point: late sampling 161 to 241 days after vaccination in a few convalescent patients. Treatment: approximately nine-day PBMC culture with coronavirus spike peptide pools or control peptides (ViraFEST assay). PBMC cultures, at roughly 2.2 million cells per well, received roughly 10 IU/ml IL-2 and about 10 ug/ml peptide pools. This sample was taken from a study of vaccination and CD4 T cells after COVID-19. Study context: Sampling that followed vaccination took place a median 72 days after dose two, within a range of 14 to 241. Investigators stimulated cells with overlapping spike peptides drawn from SARS-CoV-2, HCoV-NL63, HCoV-OC43 and HCoV-229E.

With 7 bases clipped from V and 3 bases from J, the junction kept 3 bases outside the gene matches. Germline V CDR1 and CDR2: LNHDA, SQIVND (reference sequence). This CDR3 contains 13 residues. Cultured CD4+ T cell DNA was sequenced using the Oncomine TCR Beta short-read assay. From the PCR reads, TCRdb called clonotypes with MiXCR, one entry per CDR3 protein. The repertoire holds about 17,000 distinct CDR3 sequences, with 51% as singletons. Whole-study findings and limits: Spike mono-reactivity held for 304 of 307 vaccine-specific clones in convalescent patients.

J is TRBJ2-3 and V is TRBV19; TRBD2 matches 8 bases. Here the sequenced sample was CD4+ T cells from blood, cultured in vitro, taken about 7 months after SARS-CoV-2 vaccination. The TCR sequence derives from a human donor who had recovered from COVID-19. CDR3 region: CASTVAGTDTQYF. The DNA for the CDR3 is TGTGCCAGTACGGTAGCGGGAACAGATACGCAGTATTTT.